This T cell receptor beta chain was identified in a study of cytotoxic CD8 clonotypes in ibrutinib-treated CLL. Turning to the study itself: When averaged across all of the samples, the counts came to around 260,000 productive templates and tens of thousands of productive rearrangements.

Here immunoSEQ multiplex PCR was the method, and the copy in TCRdb shows in-frame clones only, minus some. Altogether about 200,000 clones are present, just under 80% being singletons, with the ten largest covering roughly an eighth. This clone showed up just a few times. The antigen remains unidentified. Study-level findings and limits: Sustained-remission and progressing patients had different sampling times.

Looked up from germline, CDR1 is MNHEY and CDR2 is SMNVEV (reference sequence). This CDR3 has 17 residues. V dropped 6 bases and J dropped 0; count of bases not matched to a gene: 9. This material consisted of PBMCs, taken after 12 months of ibrutinib treatment. The TCR sequence derives from a human donor with chronic lymphocytic leukemia. The chain employs TRBV27 and TRBJ1-4; 8 bases map to TRBD1. The CDR3 reads CASRLDRGGATNEKLFF. CDR3 DNA sequence: TGTGCCAGCAGACTTGACAGGGGCGGGGCAACTAATGAAAAACTGTTTTTT.